This is a list of T cell receptor beta chains from one sample in a study of cytomegalovirus exposure and HLA in healthy donors. TCRdb's copy holds only in-frame clones and misses some; the assay was immunoSEQ multiplex PCR. This sample has about 150,000 clones; approximately 84% occur once, and the top ten carry 4.5% to 5.5%. Sequencing was performed on PBMCs. The receptor source for this set is a girl aged 10 to 17 in good health and CMV-seropositive. The CDR3 runs from the conserved cysteine through the conserved F or W. The D gene is left open where the match is weak. Clone size is not always given. Where it is, it says once, few, many or a class for expanded clones.

>.|TRBD1|TRBJ2-7|TRBV6-5
TGTGCCAGCAGCAGACAGGGGGAGCAGTACTTC
CASSRQGEQYF
>once|.|TRBJ1-3|TRBV11-3
TGTGCCAGCAGCTCTTGGGAGTCTGGAAACACCATATATTTT
CASSSWESGNTIYF
>.|.|TRBJ1-1|TRBV19
TGTGCCAGTAGTATAGGGGCCCTCGGGGGGACTGAAGCTTTCTTT
CASSIGALGGTEAFF
>.|.|TRBJ1-1|TRBV10-1
TGCGCCAGCAGTGAGAGCCAGAACACTGAAGCTTTCTTT
CASSESQNTEAFF
>.|.|TRBJ1-5|TRBV28
TGTGCCAGCAGAACAGGGCCGTCGGTTTTACATCAGCCCCAGCATTTT
CASRTGPSVLHQPQHF
>.|.|TRBJ1-1|TRBV6-1
TGTGCCAGCAGTGATCAGGGGACTGAAGCTTTCTTT
CASSDQGTEAFF
>.|.|TRBJ1-1|TRBV5-4
TGTGCCAGCAGCTTGGGCGGGGGACAAAACCTTGAAGCTTTCTTT
CASSLGGGQNLEAFF
>few|.|TRBJ2-5|TRBV11-3
TGTGCCAGCAGCTTCAGCACAGGGGACTCGGAGACCCAGTACTTC
CASSFSTGDSETQYF
>.|TRBD1|TRBJ1-2|TRBV7-2
TGTGCCAGCAGCTTGGGACAGGGGGAGGGCCGCAACTATGGCTACACCTTC
CASSLGQGEGRNYGYTF
>.|.|TRBJ1-3|TRBV30
TGTGCCTGTCGCCGGGACTCTGGAAACACCATATATTTT
CACRRDSGNTIYF
>.|.|TRBJ2-7|TRBV27
TGTGCCAGCAGTTTATCGCCCGGGGCCTACGAGCAGTACTTC
CASSLSPGAYEQYF
>few|.|TRBJ1-2|TRBV9
TGTGCCAGCAGCGCGAATACAGGGCACTATGGCTACACCTTC
CASSANTGHYGYTF
>.|TRBD1|TRBJ2-2|TRBV7-9
TGTGCCAGCACCCGACCAGACAGGGGGGGCACCGGGGAGCTGTTTTTT
CASTRPDRGGTGELFF
>.|TRBD2|TRBJ2-7|TRBV5-1
TGCGCCAGCAGGTCTAGCGGGGGGGCCCACGAGCAGTACTTC
CASRSSGGAHEQYF
>.|TRBD1|TRBJ1-5|TRBV5-4
TGTACCAGCAGTAAAGACAGGGGTAATCAGCCCCAGCATTTT
CTSSKDRGNQPQHF
>.|.|TRBJ1-2|TRBV7-2
TGTGCCAGCAGCGGCTCCTACCAGGCTGGCTACACCTTC
CASSGSYQAGYTF
>.|.|TRBJ2-3|TRBV5-1
TGCGCCAGCAGCTTGGGTAGCGGTAGCACGGATACGCAGTATTTT
CASSLGSGSTDTQYF
>once|.|TRBJ2-7|TRBV5-1
TGCGCCAGCAGCTTGGCGGGGGGCTCCGACTACGAGCAGTACTTC
CASSLAGGSDYEQYF
>.|TRBD2|TRBJ2-5|TRBV9
TGTGCCAGCAGCGTAGGGGGGCTAGCGGGGACGGGGGAGACCCAGTACTTC
CASSVGGLAGTGETQYF
>.|.|TRBJ1-2|TRBV10-3
TGTGCCATCGACCGCAAGGGAGGGAACTATGGCTACACCTTC
CAIDRKGGNYGYTF
>.|.|TRBJ1-6|TRBV9
TGTGCCAGCAGCGTAGAATCAGGGGCCGATTCACCCCTCCACTTT
CASSVESGADSPLHF
>.|.|TRBJ1-1|TRBV27
TGTGCCAGCGTCCCCCCCCAGGGGAGAGGACACACTGAAGCTTTCTTT
CASVPPQGRGHTEAFF
>once|TRBD2|TRBJ2-1|TRBV19
TGTGCCAGTAGTCTCGGACTAGAGCAAAATGAGCAGTTCTTC
CASSLGLEQNEQFF
>.|.|TRBJ2-7|TRBV5-1
TGCGCCAGCAGCTTTTCAGGGGTCCTATTCTACGAGCAGTACTTC
CASSFSGVLFYEQYF
>.|.|TRBJ2-7|TRBV7-2
TGTGCCAGCAGCTCGACAGGCAACCTCTACGAGCAGTACTTC
CASSSTGNLYEQYF
>.|.|TRBJ1-2|TRBV5-4
TGTGCCAGCAGCTTGCAGGGCATCGACTATGGCTACACCTTC
CASSLQGIDYGYTF
>.|TRBD1|TRBJ2-2|TRBV6-5
TGTGCCAGCAGTCGAAACAGGGGTGCCGGGGAGCTGTTTTTT
CASSRNRGAGELFF
>.|.|TRBJ1-5|TRBV29-1
TGCAGCGTGGCTTATAATCACGGGACAACGCCCCAGCATTTT
CSVAYNHGTTPQHF
>.|TRBD2|TRBJ2-7|TRBV19
TGTGCCAGTAGTACCACTAGCGGGGGGGCCCACGAGCAGTACTTC
CASSTTSGGAHEQYF
>.|.|TRBJ1-5|TRBV2
TGTGCCAGCAGTGGACAGAATAGCAATCAGCCCCAGCATTTT
CASSGQNSNQPQHF
>few|.|TRBJ1-1|TRBV7-7
TGTGCTAGCAGCCAGGGTACGAACACTGAAGCTTTCTTT
CASSQGTNTEAFF
>.|TRBD1|TRBJ1-4|TRBV6-6
TGTGCCAGCATCCCGGGACAGGGTGGCACTAATGAAAAACTGTTTTTT
CASIPGQGGTNEKLFF
>.|.|TRBJ1-1|TRBV19
TGTGCCAGTAGTATATATTTGGCCTCAGGGGAAGCTTTCTTT
CASSIYLASGEAFF
>few|.|TRBJ1-1|TRBV19
TGTGCCAGTAGTATCGCGGGTACTGAAGCTTTCTTT
CASSIAGTEAFF
>.|.|TRBJ2-1|TRBV4-1
TGCGCCAGCAGCCATATAGGGACAAGTCTAATCTTC
CASSHIGTSLIF
>.|TRBD1|TRBJ2-1|TRBV5-5
TGTGCCAGCAGCTCAGGGGGCGCGGGGTATGAGCAGTTCTTC
CASSSGGAGYEQFF
>.|.|TRBJ2-2|TRBV5-6
TGTGCCAGTCTGTGGACACTGAACACCGGGGAGCTGTTTTTT
CASLWTLNTGELFF
>.|TRBD2|TRBJ2-7|TRBV4-1
TGCGCCAGCAGCCAAATCACCAGGCGGGGGGGGTACGAGCAGTACTTC
CASSQITRRGGYEQYF